This is a list of T cell receptor beta chains from one sample in a study of blood T cell repertoires in COVID-19. Using immunoSEQ multiplex PCR, the repertoire was profiled, and TCRdb retains in-frame clones only, with some absent. The repertoire holds 290,000 or so clones, around nine tenths seen once, with 1% to 1.5% in the top ten. The sequencing input was peripheral blood. Every receptor here comes from a man aged 65-85 years with acute or convalescent COVID-19. Each CDR3 is given with its conserved first and last residue. The D gene is left open where the match is weak. Clone size, where shown, is once, few, many, or a class for clones that have expanded.

-,once,TRBJ2-1,TRBV5-4,CASSLARGNNEQFF,TGTGCCAGCAGCTTGGCCCGGGGAAACAATGAGCAGTTCTTC
-,-,TRBJ1-2,TRBV6-5,CASRTLQGMDGYTF,TGTGCCAGCAGAACCTTACAGGGAATGGATGGCTACACCTTC
-,-,TRBJ2-7,TRBV20-1,CSASGGGEQYF,TGCAGTGCTAGTGGGGGCGGCGAGCAGTACTTC
TRBD2,-,TRBJ2-7,TRBV6-5,CASSYSLAGTYEQYF,TGTGCCAGCAGTTACTCGCTAGCGGGCACCTACGAGCAGTACTTC
TRBD1,-,TRBJ2-7,TRBV7-9,CASSGGQGARYEQYF,TGTGCCAGCAGCGGCGGACAGGGGGCACGCTACGAGCAGTACTTC
TRBD2,-,TRBJ2-1,TRBV7-3,CASSLYGGPLSGRRNEQFF,TGTGCCAGCAGCTTATACGGGGGGCCTCTCAGCGGGAGACGCAATGAGCAGTTCTTC
-,-,TRBJ2-7,TRBV5-4,CASSWTGAYEQYF,TGTGCCAGCAGCTGGACCGGGGCCTACGAGCAGTACTTC
TRBD1,-,TRBJ2-3,TRBV5-4,CASSFRTGMGTDTQYF,TGTGCCAGCAGCTTTCGGACAGGGATGGGCACAGATACGCAGTATTTT
-,-,TRBJ2-3,TRBV9,CASSAAPRSTDTQYF,TGTGCCAGCAGCGCCGCGCCACGTAGCACAGATACGCAGTATTTT
-,-,TRBJ1-2,TRBV28,CASSLRAWYGYTF,TGTGCCAGCAGTTTGAGGGCTTGGTATGGCTACACCTTC
TRBD1,-,TRBJ2-3,TRBV15,CATSRGGADRSPTDTQYF,TGTGCCACCAGCAGAGGAGGGGCGGACAGGTCGCCCACAGATACGCAGTATTTT
-,-,TRBJ1-2,TRBV3-1/TRBV3-2,CASSQAGGGRAF,TGTGCCAGCAGCCAAGCCGGGGGAGGACGGGCCTTC
TRBD1,-,TRBJ1-3,TRBV6-5,CASTHRGAGNTIYF,TGTGCCAGCACCCACAGGGGCGCCGGAAACACCATATATTTT
-,-,TRBJ2-3,TRBV24-1,CATSPGDTQYF,TGTGCCACCAGCCCCGGGGATACGCAGTATTTT
-,-,TRBJ1-3,TRBV28,CASSLNYPSSGNTIYF,TGTGCCAGCAGTTTAAACTACCCGAGCTCTGGAAACACCATATATTTT
TRBD1,few,TRBJ1-5,TRBV7-2,CASSARDSKNSNQPQHF,TGTGCCAGCAGCGCGAGGGACAGCAAAAATAGCAATCAGCCCCAGCATTTT
TRBD1,-,TRBJ2-6,TRBV7-2,CASSSQGVRANVLTF,TGTGCCAGCAGCTCCCAGGGGGTGAGGGCCAACGTCCTGACTTTC
-,-,TRBJ2-1,TRBV5-1,CASSPGQWANEQFF,TGCGCCAGCAGCCCTGGACAGTGGGCTAATGAGCAGTTCTTC
-,-,TRBJ1-6,TRBV7-2,CASSLGGLNSPLHF,TGTGCCAGCAGCTTGGGAGGGCTAAATTCACCCCTCCACTTT
TRBD1,-,TRBJ1-4,TRBV25-1,CASSDDLYRGHTNEKLFF,TGTGCCAGCAGTGACGATCTTTACAGGGGGCACACTAATGAAAAACTGTTTTTT
-,-,TRBJ2-7,TRBV7-9,CASSLWGSDYEQYF,TGTGCCAGCAGCTTATGGGGCTCCGATTACGAGCAGTACTTC
-,-,TRBJ2-2,TRBV6-5,CASVLGQTNTGELFF,TGTGCCAGCGTCCTTGGACAGACGAACACCGGGGAGCTGTTTTTT
TRBD2,-,TRBJ2-7,TRBV7-6,CASSLVPTYREGHYEQYF,TGTGCCAGCAGCTTAGTTCCGACCTATCGGGAGGGCCACTACGAGCAGTACTTC
TRBD1,-,TRBJ2-7,TRBV11-3,CASSPGTGYYEQYF,TGTGCCAGCAGCCCCGGGACAGGGTATTACGAGCAGTACTTC
-,-,TRBJ2-1,TRBV28,CASSFLQVHNEQFF,TGTGCCAGCAGTTTCCTGCAGGTACACAATGAGCAGTTCTTC
-,-,TRBJ2-1,TRBV19,CASSLSSYNEQFF,TGTGCCAGTAGTCTTAGCTCCTACAATGAGCAGTTCTTC
TRBD1,-,TRBJ1-3,TRBV29-1,CSIQQGAGNTIYF,TGCAGCATTCAGCAGGGGGCCGGAAACACCATATATTTT